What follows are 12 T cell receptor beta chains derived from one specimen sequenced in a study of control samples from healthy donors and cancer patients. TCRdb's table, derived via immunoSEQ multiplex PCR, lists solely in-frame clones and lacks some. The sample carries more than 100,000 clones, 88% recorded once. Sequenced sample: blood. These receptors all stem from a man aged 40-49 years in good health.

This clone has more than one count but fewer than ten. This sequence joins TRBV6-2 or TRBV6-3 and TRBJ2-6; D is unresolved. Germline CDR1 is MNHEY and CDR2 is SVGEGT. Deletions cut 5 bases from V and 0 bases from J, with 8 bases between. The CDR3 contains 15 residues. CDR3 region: CASSPVLSGANVLTF. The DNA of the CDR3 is TGTGCCAGCAGTCCCGTCCTCTCTGGGGCCAACGTCCTGACTTTC.

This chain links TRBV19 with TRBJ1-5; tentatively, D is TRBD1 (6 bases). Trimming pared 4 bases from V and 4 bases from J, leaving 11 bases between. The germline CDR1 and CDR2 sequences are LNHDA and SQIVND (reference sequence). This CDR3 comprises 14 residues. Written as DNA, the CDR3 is TGTGCCAGTAGTAACAGGGTGGTAAATCAGCCCCAGCATTTT. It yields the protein CASSNRVVNQPQHF.

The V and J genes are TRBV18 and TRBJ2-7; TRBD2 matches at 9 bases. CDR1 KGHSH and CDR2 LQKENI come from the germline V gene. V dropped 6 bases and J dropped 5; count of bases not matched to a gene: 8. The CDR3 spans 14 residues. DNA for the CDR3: TGTGCCAGCTCCCACGGCCTAGCGGGGAACGAGCAGTACTTC. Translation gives CASSHGLAGNEQYF.

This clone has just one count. In DNA, the CDR3 is TGTGCCAGCAGCGTCAGACAGGAACCCTACGAGCAGTACTTC. It codes for CASSVRQEPYEQYF. The rearrangement links TRBV9 to TRBJ2-7; perhaps TRBD1 as D (6 bases). The ends were cut back, 2 bases at V and 2 bases at J, with 11 bases in the middle. Per the germline V gene, CDR1 is SGDLS and CDR2 is YYNGEE. The CDR3 consists of 14 residues. Together with reference TRBV9 and TRBJ2-7, the CDR3 gives the full variable domain: DSGVTQTPKHLITATGQRVTLRCSPRSGDLSVYWYQQSLDQGLQFLIQYYNGEERAKGNILERFSAQQFPDLHSELNLSSLELGDSALYFCASSVRQEPYEQYFGPGTRLTVT.

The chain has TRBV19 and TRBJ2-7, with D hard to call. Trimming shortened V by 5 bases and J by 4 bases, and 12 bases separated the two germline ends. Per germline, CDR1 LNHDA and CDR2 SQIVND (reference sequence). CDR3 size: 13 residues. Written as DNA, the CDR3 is TGTGCCAGTAGTCTCACCCCTTTTTACGAGCAGTACTTC. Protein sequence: CASSLTPFYEQYF. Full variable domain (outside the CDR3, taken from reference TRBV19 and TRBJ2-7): DGGITQSPKYLFRKEGQNVTLSCEQNLNHDAMYWYRQDPGQGLRLIYYSQIVNDFQKGDIAEGYSVSREKKESFPLTVTSAQKNPTAFYLCASSLTPFYEQYFGPGTRLTVT.

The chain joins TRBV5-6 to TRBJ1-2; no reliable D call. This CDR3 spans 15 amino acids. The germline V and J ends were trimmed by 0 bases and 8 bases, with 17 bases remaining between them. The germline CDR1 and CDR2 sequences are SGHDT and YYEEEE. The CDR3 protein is CASSLGTPGSGGYTF. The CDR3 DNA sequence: TGTGCCAGCAGCTTGGGGACCCCGGGGTCAGGAGGCTACACCTTC.

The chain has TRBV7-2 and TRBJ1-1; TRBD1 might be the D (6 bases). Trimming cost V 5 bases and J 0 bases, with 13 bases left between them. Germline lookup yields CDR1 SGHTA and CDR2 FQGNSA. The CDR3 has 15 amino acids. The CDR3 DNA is TGTGCCAGCAGCGCAGGGGCCTCTATGAACACTGAAGCTTTCTTT. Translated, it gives CASSAGASMNTEAFF.

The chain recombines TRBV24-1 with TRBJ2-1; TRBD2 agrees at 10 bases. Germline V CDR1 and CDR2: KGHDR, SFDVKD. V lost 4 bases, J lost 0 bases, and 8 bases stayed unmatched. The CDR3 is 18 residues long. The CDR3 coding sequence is TGTGCCACCAGTGAGGGTAGCGGGGGGAAGAGCTCCTACAATGAGCAGTTCTTC. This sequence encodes CATSEGSGGKSSYNEQFF.

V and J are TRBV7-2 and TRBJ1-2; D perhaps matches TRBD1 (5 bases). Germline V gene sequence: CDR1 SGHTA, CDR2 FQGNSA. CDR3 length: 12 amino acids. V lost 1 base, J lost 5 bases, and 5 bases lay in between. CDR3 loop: CASSLGGYGYTF. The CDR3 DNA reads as TGTGCCAGCAGCTTAGGGGGGTATGGCTACACCTTC.

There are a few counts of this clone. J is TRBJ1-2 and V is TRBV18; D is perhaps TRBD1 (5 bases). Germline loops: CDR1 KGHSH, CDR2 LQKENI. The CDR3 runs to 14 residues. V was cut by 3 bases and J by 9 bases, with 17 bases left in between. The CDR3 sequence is CASSPFSETVSYTF. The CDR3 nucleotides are TGTGCCAGCTCACCGTTCTCCGAGACAGTGAGCTACACCTTC.

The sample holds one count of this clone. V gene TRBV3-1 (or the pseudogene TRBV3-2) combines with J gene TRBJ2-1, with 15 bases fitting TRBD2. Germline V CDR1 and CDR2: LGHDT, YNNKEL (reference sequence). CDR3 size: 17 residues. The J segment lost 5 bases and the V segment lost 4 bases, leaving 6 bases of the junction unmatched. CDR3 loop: CASSPGLAGGPDNEQFF. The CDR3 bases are TGTGCCAGCAGCCCCGGACTAGCGGGGGGGCCGGACAATGAGCAGTTCTTC.

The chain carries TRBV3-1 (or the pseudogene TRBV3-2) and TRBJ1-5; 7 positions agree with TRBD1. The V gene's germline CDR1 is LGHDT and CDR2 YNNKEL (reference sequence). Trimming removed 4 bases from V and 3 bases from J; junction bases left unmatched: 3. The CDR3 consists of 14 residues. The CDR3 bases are TGTGCCAGCAGCCCGACAGGGAACAATCAGCCCCAGCATTTT. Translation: CASSPTGNNQPQHF.